This entry describes one TCR beta chain. The sample is drawn from a study of high-grade serous ovarian cancer treatment subgroups. V gave up 5 bases and J gave up 5 bases, with 10 bases separating them. This CDR3 has 12 amino acids. The V gene's germline CDR1 is MNHNY and CDR2 SVGAGI (reference sequence). Some clones are missing from TCRdb's copy, which holds only in-frame ones; the method was immunoSEQ multiplex PCR. The data contain about 30,000 clones, about 86% of them singletons. Tumor samples were obtained before definitive surgery or chemotherapy. The sequencing input was tumor tissue. The sequence derives from a human donor with high-grade serous ovarian cancer. The J gene is TRBJ2-7, the V gene TRBV6-6; D possibly corresponds to TRBD2 (5 bases). CDR3 in amino acids: CASSHLRDEQYF. DNA of the CDR3: TGTGCCAGCAGTCATCTGCGGGACGAGCAGTACTTC.